This T cell receptor beta chain originates from a study of cytomegalovirus exposure and HLA in healthy donors. Study information: Previous work identified roughly 120 million unique TCR beta sequences from about 179 million T cells.

Primers included in the PCR were 60 Vbeta and 13 Jbeta primers. The data were produced by immunoSEQ multiplex PCR, yet TCRdb's version contains in-frame clones alone and is incomplete. This table holds around 110,000 clones, around 77% found once. Study conclusions and caveats: Later work associated roughly 15,000 TCR beta sequences with HLA alleles at 0.05 false discovery rate.

To note about this clone: Its antigen is not identified.

Trimming left V 6 bases short and J 0 bases short, with 21 bases between. The CDR3 covers 18 residues. Germline V gene sequence: CDR1 WNHNN, CDR2 SYGVQD (reference sequence). The clonotype comes from a male donor in good health and CMV-seronegative. The chain employs TRBV10-1 and TRBJ1-3; D is ambiguous. Sequenced material: PBMCs. The CDR3 sequence: CASRRENRHNSSGNTIYF. CDR3 nucleotides: TGCGCCAGCAGGCGAGAGAACAGACACAACAGCTCTGGAAACACCATATATTTT.